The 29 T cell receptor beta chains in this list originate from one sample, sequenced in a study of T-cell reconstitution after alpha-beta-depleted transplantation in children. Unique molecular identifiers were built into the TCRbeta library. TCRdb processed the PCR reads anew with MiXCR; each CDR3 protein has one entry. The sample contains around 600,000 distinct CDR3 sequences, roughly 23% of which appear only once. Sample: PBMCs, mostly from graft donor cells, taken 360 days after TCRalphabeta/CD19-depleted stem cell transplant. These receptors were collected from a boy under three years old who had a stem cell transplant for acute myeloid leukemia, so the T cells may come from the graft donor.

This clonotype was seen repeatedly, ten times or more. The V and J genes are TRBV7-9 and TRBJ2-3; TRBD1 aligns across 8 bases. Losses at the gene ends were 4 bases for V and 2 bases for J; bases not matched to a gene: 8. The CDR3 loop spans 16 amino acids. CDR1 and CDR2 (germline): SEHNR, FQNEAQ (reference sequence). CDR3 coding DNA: TGTGCCAGCAGCTCGACAGGGGACCTGGTCACAGATACGCAGTATTTT. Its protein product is CASSSTGDLVTDTQYF.

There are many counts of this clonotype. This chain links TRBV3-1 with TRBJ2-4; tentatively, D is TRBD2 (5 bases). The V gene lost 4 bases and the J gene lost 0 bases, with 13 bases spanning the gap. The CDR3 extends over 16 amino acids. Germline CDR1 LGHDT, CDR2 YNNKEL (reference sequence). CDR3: CASSRGNALAKNIQYF. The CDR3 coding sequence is TGTGCCAGCAGCCGAGGGAATGCCTTAGCCAAAAACATTCAGTACTTC.

The CDR3 here is CASSLASPNTGELFF. The CDR3 DNA reads TGTGCCAGCAGTTTAGCCTCGCCGAACACCGGGGAGCTGTTTTTT. The chain uses TRBV27 and TRBJ2-2, with unresolved D. V was shortened by 2 bases and J by 0 bases, with 7 bases between the two germline ends. This CDR3 is built from 15 residues. Germline values: CDR1 MNHEY, CDR2 SMNVEV (reference sequence).

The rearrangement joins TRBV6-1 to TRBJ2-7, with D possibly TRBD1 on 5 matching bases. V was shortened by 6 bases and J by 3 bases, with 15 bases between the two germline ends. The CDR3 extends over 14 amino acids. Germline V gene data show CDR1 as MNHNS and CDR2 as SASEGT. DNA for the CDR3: TGTGCCAGCAGGCCCACAGGTAACCTCTACGAGCAGTACGTC. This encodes CASRPTGNLYEQYV.

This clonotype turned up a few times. As DNA, the CDR3 is TGCAGCGGGGGAGTGCAAAGAACGGAGGGGGCTTTCTTT. Its protein is CSGGVQRTEGAFF. This sequence joins TRBV29-1 and TRBJ1-1, with D perhaps matching TRBD1 (5 bases). The V gene lost 7 bases and the J gene lost 11 bases, with 23 bases spanning the gap. Per the germline V gene, CDR1 is SQVTM and CDR2 is ANQGSEA. The CDR3 length is 13 residues.

The CDR3, as DNA: TGCAGCGTTGTTCGGGGACAGAGCTATGGCTACACCTTC. This sequence encodes CSVVRGQSYGYTF. V is TRBV29-1 and J is TRBJ1-2; 7 bases agree with TRBD1. Losses at the gene ends were 4 bases for V and 4 bases for J; bases not matched to a gene: 6. Germline V gene lookup returns CDR1 SQVTM and CDR2 ANQGSEA. This CDR3 is 13 amino acids long.

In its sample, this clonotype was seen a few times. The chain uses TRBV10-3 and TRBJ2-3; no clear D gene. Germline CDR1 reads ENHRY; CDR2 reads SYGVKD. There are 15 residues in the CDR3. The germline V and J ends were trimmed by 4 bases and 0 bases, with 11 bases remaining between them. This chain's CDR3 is CAISASSPSTDTQYF. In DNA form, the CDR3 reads TGTGCCATCAGTGCCTCCTCTCCAAGCACAGATACGCAGTATTTT.

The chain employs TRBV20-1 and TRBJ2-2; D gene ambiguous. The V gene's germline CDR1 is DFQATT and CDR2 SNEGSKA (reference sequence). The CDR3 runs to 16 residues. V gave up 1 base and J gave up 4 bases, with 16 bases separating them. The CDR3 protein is CSARVGRNPRTGELFF. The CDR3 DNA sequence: TGCAGTGCTAGAGTCGGAAGAAACCCGCGCACCGGGGAGCTGTTTTTT.

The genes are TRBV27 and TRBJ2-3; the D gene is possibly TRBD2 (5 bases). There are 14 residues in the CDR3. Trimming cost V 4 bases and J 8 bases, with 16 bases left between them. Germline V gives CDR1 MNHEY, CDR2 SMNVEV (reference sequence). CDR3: CASSSRGSKSTQYF. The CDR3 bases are TGTGCCAGCAGTTCCCGGGGTAGCAAGAGTACGCAGTATTTT.

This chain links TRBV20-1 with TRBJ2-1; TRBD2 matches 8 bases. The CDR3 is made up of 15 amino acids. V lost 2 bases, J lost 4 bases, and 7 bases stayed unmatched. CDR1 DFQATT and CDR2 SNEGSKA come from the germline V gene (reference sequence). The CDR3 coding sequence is TGCAGTGCTAGACGGGGGGGCCTCGGGTACAATGAGCAGTTCTTC. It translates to CSARRGGLGYNEQFF.

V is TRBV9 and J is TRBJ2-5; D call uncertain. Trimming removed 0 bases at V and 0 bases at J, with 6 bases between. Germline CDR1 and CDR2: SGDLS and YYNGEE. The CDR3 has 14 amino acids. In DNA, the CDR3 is TGTGCCAGCAGCGTAGCAACAGACCAAGAGACCCAGTACTTC. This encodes CASSVATDQETQYF.

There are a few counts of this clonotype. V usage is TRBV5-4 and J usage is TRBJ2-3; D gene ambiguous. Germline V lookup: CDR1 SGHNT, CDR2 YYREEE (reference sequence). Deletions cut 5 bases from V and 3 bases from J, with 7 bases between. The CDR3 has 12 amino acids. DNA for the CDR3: TGTGCCAGCAGGGACGATACAGATACGCAGTATTTT. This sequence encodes CASRDDTDTQYF.

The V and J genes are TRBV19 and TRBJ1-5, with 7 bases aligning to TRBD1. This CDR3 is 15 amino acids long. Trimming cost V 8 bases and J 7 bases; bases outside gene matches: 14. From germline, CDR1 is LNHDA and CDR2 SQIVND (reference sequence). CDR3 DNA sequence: TGTGCCAGTCGTGCCGACGGCAGGGGGAGGCAGCCCCAGCATTTT. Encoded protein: CASRADGRGRQPQHF.

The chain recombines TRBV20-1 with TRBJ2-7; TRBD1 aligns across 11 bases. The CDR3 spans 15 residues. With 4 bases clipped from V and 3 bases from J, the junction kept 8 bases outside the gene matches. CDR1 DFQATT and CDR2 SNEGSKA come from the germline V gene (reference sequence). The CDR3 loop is CSATGRDRGFYEQYV. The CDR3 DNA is TGCAGTGCTACGGGTAGGGACAGGGGGTTCTACGAGCAGTACGTC.

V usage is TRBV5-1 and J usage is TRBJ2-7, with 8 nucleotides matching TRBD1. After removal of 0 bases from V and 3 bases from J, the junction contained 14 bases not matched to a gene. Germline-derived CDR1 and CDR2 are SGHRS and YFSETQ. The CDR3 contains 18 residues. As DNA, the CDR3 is TGCGCCAGCAGCTTGGCCAACCGTGTTCCGGGACAGGACTACGAGCAGTACTTC. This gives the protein CASSLANRVPGQDYEQYF.

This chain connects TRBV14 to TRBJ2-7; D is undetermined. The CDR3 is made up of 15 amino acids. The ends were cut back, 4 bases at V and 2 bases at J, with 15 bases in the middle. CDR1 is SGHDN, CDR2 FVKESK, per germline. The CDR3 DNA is TGTGCCAGCAGCCCCACCGGGCGAATTACCTACGAGCAGTACTTC. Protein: CASSPTGRITYEQYF.

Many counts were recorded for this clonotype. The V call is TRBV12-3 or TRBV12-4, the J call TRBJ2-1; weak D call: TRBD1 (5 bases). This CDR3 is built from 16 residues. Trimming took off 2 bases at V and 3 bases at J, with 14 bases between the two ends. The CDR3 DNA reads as TGTGCCAGCAGTTTACGGGCAGGGAACGTCTACAATGAGCAGTTCTTC. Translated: CASSLRAGNVYNEQFF.

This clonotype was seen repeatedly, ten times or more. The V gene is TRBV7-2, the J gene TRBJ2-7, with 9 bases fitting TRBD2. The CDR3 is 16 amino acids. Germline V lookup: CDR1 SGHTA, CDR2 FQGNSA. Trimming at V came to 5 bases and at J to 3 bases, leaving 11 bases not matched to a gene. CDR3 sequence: CASSPIAGAKFYEQYF. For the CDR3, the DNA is TGTGCCAGCAGCCCCATAGCGGGGGCCAAGTTCTACGAGCAGTACTTC.

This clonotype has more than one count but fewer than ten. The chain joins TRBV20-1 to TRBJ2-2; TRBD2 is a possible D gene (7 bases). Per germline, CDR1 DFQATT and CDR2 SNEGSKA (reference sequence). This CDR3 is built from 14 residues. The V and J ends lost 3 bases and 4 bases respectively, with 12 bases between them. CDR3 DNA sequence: TGCAGTGCTAGCGGGGGGCCTCGCACCGGGGAGCTGTTTTTT. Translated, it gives CSASGGPRTGELFF.

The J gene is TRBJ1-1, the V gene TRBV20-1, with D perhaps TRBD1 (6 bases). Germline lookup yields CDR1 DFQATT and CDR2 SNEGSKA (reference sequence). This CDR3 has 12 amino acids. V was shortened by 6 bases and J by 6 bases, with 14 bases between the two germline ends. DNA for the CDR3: TGCAGTGCAAGTCAGGGGTGCCCTGAAGCTTTCTTT. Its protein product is CSASQGCPEAFF.

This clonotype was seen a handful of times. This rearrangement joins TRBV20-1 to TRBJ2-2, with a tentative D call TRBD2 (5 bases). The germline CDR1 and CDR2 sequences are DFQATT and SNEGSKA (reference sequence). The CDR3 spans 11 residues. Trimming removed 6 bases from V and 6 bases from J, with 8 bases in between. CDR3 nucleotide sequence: TGCAGTGCAGTGGGAGCCGGGGAGCTGTTTTTT. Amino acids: CSAVGAGELFF.

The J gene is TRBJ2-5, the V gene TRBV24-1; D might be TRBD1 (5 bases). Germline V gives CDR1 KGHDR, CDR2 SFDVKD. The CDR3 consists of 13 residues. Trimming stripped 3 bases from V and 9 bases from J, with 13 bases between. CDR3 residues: CATSDDKTGSQYF. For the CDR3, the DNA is TGTGCCACCAGTGATGATAAAACAGGTTCCCAGTACTTC.

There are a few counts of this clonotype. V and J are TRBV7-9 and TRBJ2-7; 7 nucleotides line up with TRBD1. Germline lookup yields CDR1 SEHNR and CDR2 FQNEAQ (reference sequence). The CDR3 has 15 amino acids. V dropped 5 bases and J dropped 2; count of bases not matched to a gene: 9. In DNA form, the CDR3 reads TGTGCCAGCAGCATCCCGACAGGGAAGGCCTACGAGCAGTACGTC. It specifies CASSIPTGKAYEQYV.

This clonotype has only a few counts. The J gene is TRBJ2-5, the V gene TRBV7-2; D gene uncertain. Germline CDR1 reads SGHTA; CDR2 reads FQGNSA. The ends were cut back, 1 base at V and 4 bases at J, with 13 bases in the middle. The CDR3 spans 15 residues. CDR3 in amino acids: CASSLERGFVETQYF. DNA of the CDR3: TGTGCCAGCAGCTTAGAGCGCGGTTTCGTAGAGACCCAGTACTTC. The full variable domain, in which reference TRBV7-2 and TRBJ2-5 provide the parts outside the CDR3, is GAGVSQSPSNKVTEKGKDVELRCDPISGHTALYWYRQSLGQGLEFLIYFQGNSAPDKSGLPSDRFSAERTGGSVSTLTIQRTQQEDSAVYLCASSLERGFVETQYFGPGTRLLVL.

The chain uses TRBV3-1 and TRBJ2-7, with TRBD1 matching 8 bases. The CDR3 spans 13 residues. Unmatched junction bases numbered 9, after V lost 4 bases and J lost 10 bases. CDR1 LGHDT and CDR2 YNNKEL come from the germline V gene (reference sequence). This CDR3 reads CASSPRTGKGQYV. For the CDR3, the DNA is TGTGCCAGCAGCCCTCGGACAGGGAAGGGACAGTACGTC.

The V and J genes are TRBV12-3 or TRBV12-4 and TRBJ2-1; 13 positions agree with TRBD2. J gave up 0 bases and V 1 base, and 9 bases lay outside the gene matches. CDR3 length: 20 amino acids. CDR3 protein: CASSLEPGLAGLSSYNEQFF. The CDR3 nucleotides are TGTGCCAGCAGTTTAGAGCCGGGACTAGCGGGGTTAAGCTCCTACAATGAGCAGTTCTTC.

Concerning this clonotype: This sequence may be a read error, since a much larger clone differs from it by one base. The CDR3 here is CASSLGGPRGYEQYF. Here the CDR3 DNA reads TGTGCCAGCAGCTTAGGGGGGCCCCGAGGCTACGAGCAGTACTTC. V is TRBV7-9 and J is TRBJ2-7, with D possibly being TRBD1 (6 bases). The ends were cut back, 1 base at V and 3 bases at J, with 13 bases in the middle. CDR1 and CDR2 from the germline V gene are SEHNR and FQNEAQ (reference sequence). CDR3 size: 15 residues.

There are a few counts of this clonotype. The CDR3 bases are TGTGCCAGCAGGATGGGTAGCCTAGCCCTCTCTGGGGCCAACGTCCTGACTTTC. Translating it yields CASRMGSLALSGANVLTF. The rearrangement joins TRBV28 to TRBJ2-6, with TRBD2 as a possible D gene (5 bases). Trimming stripped 6 bases from V and 0 bases from J, with 18 bases between. Germline V gene sequence: CDR1 MDHEN, CDR2 SYDVKM. CDR3 length: 18 residues. The whole variable domain, remainder taken from reference TRBV28 and TRBJ2-6, is DVKVTQSSRYLVKRTGEKVFLECVQDMDHENMFWYRQDPGLGLRLIYFSYDVKMKEKGDIPEGYSVSREKKERFSLILESASTNQTSMYLCASRMGSLALSGANVLTFGAGSRLTVL.

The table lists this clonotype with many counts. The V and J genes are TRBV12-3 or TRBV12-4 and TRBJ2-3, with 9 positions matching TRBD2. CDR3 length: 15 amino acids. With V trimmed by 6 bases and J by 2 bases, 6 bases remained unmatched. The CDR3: CASRYSGGTTDTQYF. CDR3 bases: TGTGCCAGCAGATATAGCGGGGGCACCACAGATACGCAGTATTTT.